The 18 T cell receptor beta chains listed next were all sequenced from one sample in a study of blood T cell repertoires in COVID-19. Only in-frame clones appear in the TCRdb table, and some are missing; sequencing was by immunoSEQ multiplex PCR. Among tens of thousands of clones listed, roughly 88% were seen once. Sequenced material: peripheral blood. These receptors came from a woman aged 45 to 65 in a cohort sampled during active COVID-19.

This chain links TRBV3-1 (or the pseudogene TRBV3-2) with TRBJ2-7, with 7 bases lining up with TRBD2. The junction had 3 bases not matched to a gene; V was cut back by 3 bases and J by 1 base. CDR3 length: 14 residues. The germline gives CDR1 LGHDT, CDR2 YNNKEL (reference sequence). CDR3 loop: CASSQSSGSYEQYF. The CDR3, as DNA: TGTGCCAGCAGCCAGTCTAGCGGATCCTACGAGCAGTACTTC.

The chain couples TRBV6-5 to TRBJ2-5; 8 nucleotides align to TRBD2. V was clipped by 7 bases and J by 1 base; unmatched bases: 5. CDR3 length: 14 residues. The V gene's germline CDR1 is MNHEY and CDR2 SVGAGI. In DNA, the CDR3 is TGTGCCAGCACCTTTAGCGGGGCCCAAGAGACCCAGTACTTC. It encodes CASTFSGAQETQYF.

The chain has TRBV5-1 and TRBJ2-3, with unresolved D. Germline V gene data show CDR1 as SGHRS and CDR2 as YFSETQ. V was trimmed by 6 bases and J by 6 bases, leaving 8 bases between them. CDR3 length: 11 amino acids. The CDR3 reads CASTFGDTQYF. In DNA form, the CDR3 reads TGCGCCAGCACTTTTGGCGATACGCAGTATTTT.

CDR3 residues: CASSPAGPGANVLTF. CDR3 nucleotide sequence: TGTGCCAGCAGCCCCGCAGGGCCTGGGGCCAACGTCCTGACTTTC. The chain carries TRBV11-2 and TRBJ2-6, with D perhaps TRBD1 (5 bases). The germline V and J ends were trimmed by 5 bases and 2 bases, with 10 bases remaining between them. The CDR3 runs 15 residues. Germline assignment: CDR1 SGHAT and CDR2 FQNNGV.

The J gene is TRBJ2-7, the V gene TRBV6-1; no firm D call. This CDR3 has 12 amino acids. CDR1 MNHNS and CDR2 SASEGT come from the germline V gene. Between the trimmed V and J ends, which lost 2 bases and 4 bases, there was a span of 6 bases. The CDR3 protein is CASSERGYEQYF. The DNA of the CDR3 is TGTGCCAGCAGTGAACGAGGTTACGAGCAGTACTTC.

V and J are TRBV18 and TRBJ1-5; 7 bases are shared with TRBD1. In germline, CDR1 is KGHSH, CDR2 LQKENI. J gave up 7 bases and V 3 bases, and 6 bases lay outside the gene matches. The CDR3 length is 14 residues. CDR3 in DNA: TGTGCCAGCTCACCGGACAGGACGCAGCAGCCCCAGCATTTT. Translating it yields CASSPDRTQQPQHF.

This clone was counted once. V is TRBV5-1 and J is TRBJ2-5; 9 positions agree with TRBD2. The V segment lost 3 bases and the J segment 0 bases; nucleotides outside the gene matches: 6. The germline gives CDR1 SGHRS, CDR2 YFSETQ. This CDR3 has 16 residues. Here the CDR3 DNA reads TGCGCCAGCAGCTCTGGTAGCGGGAGCCACCAAGAGACCCAGTACTTC. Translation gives CASSSGSGSHQETQYF.

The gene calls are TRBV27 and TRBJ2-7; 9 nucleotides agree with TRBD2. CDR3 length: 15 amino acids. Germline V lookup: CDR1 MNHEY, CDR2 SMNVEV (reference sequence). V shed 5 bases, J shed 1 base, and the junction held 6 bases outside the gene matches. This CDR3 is CASSARLAVSYEQYF. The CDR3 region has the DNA TGTGCCAGCAGTGCCCGACTAGCGGTTTCCTACGAGCAGTACTTC.

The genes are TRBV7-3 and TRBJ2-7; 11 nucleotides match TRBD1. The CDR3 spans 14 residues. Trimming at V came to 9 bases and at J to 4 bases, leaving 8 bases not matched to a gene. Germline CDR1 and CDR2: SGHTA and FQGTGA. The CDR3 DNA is TGTGCCAGTGGGACGGGACAGGGGGTATACGAGCAGTACTTC. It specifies CASGTGQGVYEQYF.

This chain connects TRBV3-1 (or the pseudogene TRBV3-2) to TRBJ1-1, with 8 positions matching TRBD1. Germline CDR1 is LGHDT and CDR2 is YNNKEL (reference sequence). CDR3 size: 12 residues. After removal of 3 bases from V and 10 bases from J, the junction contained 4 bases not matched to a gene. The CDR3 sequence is CASSQDDRGAFF. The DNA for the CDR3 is TGTGCCAGCAGCCAGGACGACAGGGGAGCTTTCTTT.

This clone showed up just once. This CDR3 is CASSLFAGEGDEQYF. DNA for the CDR3: TGTGCCAGCAGTTTATTTGCGGGGGAAGGGGACGAGCAGTACTTC. J is TRBJ2-7 and V is TRBV27; 7 nucleotides match TRBD2. CDR1 and CDR2 from the germline V gene are MNHEY and SMNVEV (reference sequence). Unmatched junction bases numbered 8, after V lost 1 base and J lost 5 bases. The CDR3 totals 15 residues.

The CDR3 nucleotides read TGTGCCAGCAGTTACTTACAGGGGGCATTAGGAGAGACCCAGTACTTC. Encoded protein: CASSYLQGALGETQYF. The chain couples TRBV6-5 to TRBJ2-5; 9 bases align to TRBD1. The junction had 7 bases not matched to a gene; V was cut back by 1 base and J by 4 bases. Germline V gene data show CDR1 as MNHEY and CDR2 as SVGAGI. CDR3 length: 16 residues.

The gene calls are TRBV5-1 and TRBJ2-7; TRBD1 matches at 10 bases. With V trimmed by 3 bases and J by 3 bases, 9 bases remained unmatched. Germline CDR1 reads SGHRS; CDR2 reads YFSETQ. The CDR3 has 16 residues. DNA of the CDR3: TGCGCCAGCAGCTCCTCCGGGACAGGGGTTTTCTACGAGCAGTACTTC. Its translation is CASSSSGTGVFYEQYF.

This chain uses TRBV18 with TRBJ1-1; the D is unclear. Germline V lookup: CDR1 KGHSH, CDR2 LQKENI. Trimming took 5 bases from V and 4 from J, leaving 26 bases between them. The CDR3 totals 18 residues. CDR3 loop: CASSSQVGEFIGSTEAFF. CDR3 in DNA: TGTGCCAGCTCATCCCAGGTTGGCGAGTTTATCGGGAGCACTGAAGCTTTCTTT.

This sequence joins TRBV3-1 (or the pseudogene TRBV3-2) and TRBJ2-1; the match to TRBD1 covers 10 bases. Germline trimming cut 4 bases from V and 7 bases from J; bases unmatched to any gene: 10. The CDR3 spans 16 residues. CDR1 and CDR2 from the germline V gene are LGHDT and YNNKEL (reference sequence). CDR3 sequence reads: CASSPRRTGGRNEQFF. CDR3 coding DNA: TGTGCCAGCAGCCCAAGGCGGACAGGGGGAAGGAATGAGCAGTTCTTC.

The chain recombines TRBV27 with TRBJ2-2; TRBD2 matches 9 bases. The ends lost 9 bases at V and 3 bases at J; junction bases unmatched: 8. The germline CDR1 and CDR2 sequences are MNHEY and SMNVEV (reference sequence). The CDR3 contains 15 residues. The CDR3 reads CASRAGTSYTGELFF. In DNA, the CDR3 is TGTGCCAGTCGTGCTGGGACTAGCTACACCGGGGAGCTGTTTTTT.

The CDR3, as DNA: TGTGCCAGCGCATCCGAAGCGGGAGCCAAAAACATTCAGTACTTC. This gives the protein CASASEAGAKNIQYF. V and J are TRBV28 and TRBJ2-4; D perhaps matches TRBD2 (6 bases). Deletions cut 8 bases from V and 0 bases from J, with 14 bases between. Germline lookup yields CDR1 MDHEN and CDR2 SYDVKM. The length of the CDR3 is 15 residues.

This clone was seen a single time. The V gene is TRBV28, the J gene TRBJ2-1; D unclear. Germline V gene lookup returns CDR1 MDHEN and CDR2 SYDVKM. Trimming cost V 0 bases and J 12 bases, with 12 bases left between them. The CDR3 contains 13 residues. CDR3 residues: CASSLWSPSRQFF. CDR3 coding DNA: TGTGCCAGCAGTTTATGGTCCCCTTCGAGGCAGTTCTTC.